The 19 T cell receptor beta chains below come from one sample, sequenced in a study of T cell responses to AZD1222 COVID-19 vaccine. Sequenced by immunoSEQ multiplex PCR; TCRdb stores in-frame clones only, minus some. The repertoire holds approximately 140,000 clones, with about 90% as singletons. This material consisted of peripheral blood, taken 28 days after the second AZD1222 dose. All receptors come from an adult who received the AZD1222 COVID-19 vaccine.

The gene calls are TRBV6-6 and TRBJ2-7; tentatively, D is TRBD1 (6 bases). Trimming took 5 bases from V and 4 from J, leaving 12 bases between them. The CDR3 contains 13 residues. Germline V gives CDR1 MNHNY, CDR2 SVGAGI (reference sequence). The CDR3 nucleotides read TGTGCCAGCAGTCTGAGAGGGGGATACGAGCAGTACTTC. Translated: CASSLRGGYEQYF.

The chain combines TRBV28 with TRBJ2-7; TRBD1 is a possible D gene (5 bases). This CDR3 has 14 residues. Per germline, CDR1 MDHEN and CDR2 SYDVKM. Between the trimmed V and J ends, which lost 3 bases and 3 bases, there was a span of 12 bases. In nucleotides, the CDR3 is TGTGCCAGCAGTTTGACAGTTAAAGGCTACGAGCAGTACTTC. It is translated as CASSLTVKGYEQYF.

This sequence joins TRBV7-9 and TRBJ2-5; D perhaps matches TRBD1 (5 bases). Germline CDR1 reads SEHNR; CDR2 reads FQNEAQ (reference sequence). V lost 2 bases and J 5 bases, leaving 15 bases between the germline ends. The CDR3 consists of 15 residues. The CDR3 DNA reads TGTGCCAGCAGCTTAAAGGCGGCAGGGCGGGAGACCCAGTACTTC. Translation gives CASSLKAAGRETQYF.

The chain is built from TRBV9 and TRBJ2-2; TRBD2 agrees at 12 bases. Germline V gene lookup returns CDR1 SGDLS and CDR2 YYNGEE. V gave up 3 bases and J gave up 6 bases; unmatched junction bases: 6. This CDR3 comprises 16 residues. The CDR3 DNA reads TGTGCCAGCAGCGCGAACCTAGCGGGAGGGGCCGGGGAGCTGTTTTTT. It translates to CASSANLAGGAGELFF.

This sequence joins TRBV10-3 and TRBJ2-7; 10 bases are shared with TRBD1. The CDR3 consists of 15 residues. V was pared by 3 bases and J by 2 bases, with 4 bases of the junction left unmatched. Per germline, CDR1 ENHRY and CDR2 SYGVKD. CDR3 region: CAISDEGQGTYEQYF. The CDR3 bases are TGTGCCATCAGTGATGAGGGACAGGGGACCTACGAGCAGTACTTC.

The chain couples TRBV19 to TRBJ2-1, with D possibly matching TRBD1 (5 bases). The CDR3 spans 13 residues. The V gene lost 6 bases and the J gene lost 5 bases, with 11 bases spanning the gap. Germline loops: CDR1 LNHDA, CDR2 SQIVND (reference sequence). The CDR3 DNA reads as TGTGCCAGTAGGCTTCAGGGCGACAATGAGCAGTTCTTC. Translation gives CASRLQGDNEQFF.

The rearrangement joins TRBV11-2 to TRBJ2-7, with D unresolved. CDR1 SGHAT and CDR2 FQNNGV come from the germline V gene. The ends were cut back, 1 base at V and 2 bases at J, with 6 bases in the middle. The CDR3 loop spans 13 amino acids. CDR3 bases: TGTGCCAGCAGCTTAGTAGGGACCTACGAGCAGTACGTC. This translates into CASSLVGTYEQYV.

The genes are TRBV6-1 and TRBJ2-3; 10 positions match TRBD2. The J segment lost 8 bases and the V segment lost 2 bases, leaving 10 bases of the junction unmatched. The CDR3 totals 16 residues. Germline lookup yields CDR1 MNHNS and CDR2 SASEGT. In DNA form, the CDR3 reads TGTGCCAGCAGTGAAACGGCGGGACTAGCGTTCGGTACGCAGTATTTT. Translation: CASSETAGLAFGTQYF.

The chain has TRBV6-5 and TRBJ1-2; perhaps TRBD1 as D (5 bases). From germline, CDR1 is MNHEY and CDR2 SVGAGI. This CDR3 is built from 14 residues. Trimming stripped 4 bases from V and 6 bases from J, with 15 bases between. CDR3 protein: CASSLRGELDGYTF. CDR3 bases: TGTGCCAGCAGTTTGAGAGGGGAGCTTGATGGCTACACCTTC.

The gene calls are TRBV5-1 and TRBJ1-1; 8 positions agree with TRBD1. Looked up from germline, CDR1 is SGHRS and CDR2 is YFSETQ. The trim removed 0 bases at V and 6 bases at J, leaving 4 bases unmatched. This CDR3 spans 14 amino acids. CDR3 nucleotides: TGCGCCAGCAGCTTGGGGGGGACAGGAGCTGAAGCTTTCTTT. It encodes CASSLGGTGAEAFF.

This chain uses TRBV14 with TRBJ1-4; 7 bases agree with TRBD1. In germline, CDR1 is SGHDN, CDR2 FVKESK. The CDR3 spans 15 residues. Trimming at V came to 1 base and at J to 8 bases, leaving 7 bases not matched to a gene. In nucleotides, the CDR3 is TGTGCCAGCAGCCAAGCACAGGGGCGATCGGAAAAACTGTTTTTT. Translation: CASSQAQGRSEKLFF.

The V gene is TRBV19, the J gene TRBJ1-5; D unresolved. V was shortened by 3 bases and J by 0 bases, with 6 bases between the two germline ends. The germline gives CDR1 LNHDA, CDR2 SQIVND (reference sequence). CDR3 size: 14 residues. In DNA, the CDR3 is TGTGCCAGTAGTATTGCAGATAGCAATCAGCCCCAGCATTTT. It encodes CASSIADSNQPQHF.

The chain employs TRBV4-1 and TRBJ2-2; maybe TRBD1 (5 bases). Trimming took off 0 bases at V and 2 bases at J, with 10 bases between the two ends. The CDR3 consists of 16 residues. CDR1 MGHRA and CDR2 YSYEKL come from the germline V gene. CDR3 sequence (DNA): TGCGCCAGCAGCCAAGATCTAGGGGTAAACACCGGGGAGCTGTTTTTT. It yields the protein CASSQDLGVNTGELFF.

The V and J genes are TRBV5-1 and TRBJ2-1; the match to TRBD1 covers 9 bases. The CDR3 is made up of 17 amino acids. J was trimmed by 6 bases and V by 4 bases; bases with no gene match: 14. CDR1 and CDR2 from the germline V gene are SGHRS and YFSETQ. CDR3 coding DNA: TGCGCCAGCAGCGCCAGGTGGGACAGGGTTTTGGCCAATGAGCAGTTCTTC. Translated, it gives CASSARWDRVLANEQFF.

The chain links TRBV7-2 to TRBJ1-6; no clear D gene. Trimming shortened V by 5 bases and J by 10 bases, and 15 bases separated the two germline ends. The CDR3 has 14 amino acids. The germline V gene encodes CDR1 SGHTA and CDR2 FQGNSA. CDR3 nucleotide sequence: TGTGCCAGCAGCATAGACGGGGTAGGCTCACCCCTCCACTTT. This translates into CASSIDGVGSPLHF. Full variable domain (outside the CDR3, taken from reference TRBV7-2 and TRBJ1-6): GAGVSQSPSNKVTEKGKDVELRCDPISGHTALYWYRQSLGQGLEFLIYFQGNSAPDKSGLPSDRFSAERTGGSVSTLTIQRTQQEDSAVYLCASSIDGVGSPLHFGNGTRLTVT.

This clone was counted once. This chain uses TRBV9 with TRBJ1-3; possibly TRBD1 for D (6 bases). The CDR3 loop spans 13 amino acids. V lost 3 bases and J 8 bases, leaving 12 bases between the germline ends. From germline, CDR1 is SGDLS and CDR2 YYNGEE. CDR3 protein: CASSDHRVDTIYF. CDR3 bases: TGTGCCAGCAGCGATCACAGGGTAGACACCATATATTTT. Variable domain in full (rest from reference TRBV9 and TRBJ1-3): DSGVTQTPKHLITATGQRVTLRCSPRSGDLSVYWYQQSLDQGLQFLIQYYNGEERAKGNILERFSAQQFPDLHSELNLSSLELGDSALYFCASSDHRVDTIYFGEGSWLTVV.

Only one count was recorded for this clone. The chain links TRBV5-1 to TRBJ2-7, with TRBD1 matching over 8 bases. The CDR3 has 14 amino acids. Germline-derived CDR1 and CDR2 are SGHRS and YFSETQ. The V gene end was trimmed by 4 bases and the J gene end by 4 bases; junction bases not matched to a gene: 7. CDR3 nucleotides: TGCGCCAGCAGCAAGGGACAGGTGGGGTACGAGCAGTACTTC. Translated: CASSKGQVGYEQYF.

The CDR3 coding sequence is TGTGCCAGCACTGCGAGCAACCTTTTGGACACCATATATTTT. It codes for CASTASNLLDTIYF. The rearrangement uses TRBV13 and TRBJ1-3; D uncertain. The germline V and J ends were trimmed by 7 bases and 8 bases, with 18 bases remaining between them. Germline V CDR1 and CDR2: PRHDT, FYEKMQ (reference sequence). The CDR3 loop spans 14 amino acids.

This chain uses TRBV28 with TRBJ2-3; no clear D gene. V was trimmed by 6 bases and J by 0 bases, leaving 10 bases between them. Per the germline V gene, CDR1 is MDHEN and CDR2 is SYDVKM. This CDR3 region has 14 residues. CDR3 loop: CASSLDGSTDTQYF. The CDR3 bases are TGTGCCAGCAGCCTCGACGGAAGCACAGATACGCAGTATTTT. Full variable domain (remainder filled in from reference TRBV28 and TRBJ2-3): DVKVTQSSRYLVKRTGEKVFLECVQDMDHENMFWYRQDPGLGLRLIYFSYDVKMKEKGDIPEGYSVSREKKERFSLILESASTNQTSMYLCASSLDGSTDTQYFGPGTRLTVL.